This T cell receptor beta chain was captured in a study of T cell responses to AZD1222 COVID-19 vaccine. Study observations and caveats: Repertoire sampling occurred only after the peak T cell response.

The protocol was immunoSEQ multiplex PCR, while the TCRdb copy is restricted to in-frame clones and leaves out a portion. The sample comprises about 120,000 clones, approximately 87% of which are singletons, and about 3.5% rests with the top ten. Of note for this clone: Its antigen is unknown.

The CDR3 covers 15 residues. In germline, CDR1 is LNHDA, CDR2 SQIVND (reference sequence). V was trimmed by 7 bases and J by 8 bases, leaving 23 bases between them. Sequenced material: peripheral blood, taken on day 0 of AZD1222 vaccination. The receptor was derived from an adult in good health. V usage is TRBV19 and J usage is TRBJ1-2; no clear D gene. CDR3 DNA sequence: TGTGCCAGTACCATAGGTGGGAACCTCCCCCGAGGCTACACCTTC. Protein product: CASTIGGNLPRGYTF.